One and the same sample provided the 9 T cell receptor beta chains below, sequenced in a study of cytomegalovirus exposure and HLA in healthy donors. The primer mix had 60 Vbeta and 13 Jbeta primers. Clones were read by immunoSEQ multiplex PCR, and TCRdb kept only the in-frame ones, dropping some. In the table there are 150,000 to 200,000 clones, about 88% of which are singletons. The sequenced material came from PBMCs. These receptors were collected from a young woman in good health and CMV-seronegative.

J is TRBJ2-5 and V is TRBV7-8; tentatively, D is TRBD2 (5 bases). The CDR3 has 14 residues. The ends were cut back, 5 bases at V and 7 bases at J, with 17 bases in the middle. CDR1 is SGHVS and CDR2 is FQNEAQ in the germline V gene. DNA of the CDR3: TGTGCCAGCAGCCCTAGCTACGGCGCGCCGACCCAGTACTTC. This translates into CASSPSYGAPTQYF. Variable domain in full (rest from reference TRBV7-8 and TRBJ2-5): GAGVSQSPRYKVAKRGQDVALRCDPISGHVSLFWYQQALGQGPEFLTYFQNEAQLDKSGLPSDRFFAERPEGSVSTLKIQRTQQEDSAVYLCASSPSYGAPTQYFGPGTRLLVL.

V usage is TRBV19 and J usage is TRBJ2-3, with a possible D match to TRBD2 (6 bases). The germline V and J ends were trimmed by 9 bases and 1 base, with 20 bases remaining between them. Looked up from germline, CDR1 is LNHDA and CDR2 is SQIVND (reference sequence). CDR3 size: 16 residues. The DNA of the CDR3 is TGTGCCAGCCGCCAGAGCGGGCGGGTCCGCACAGATACGCAGTATTTT. It is translated as CASRQSGRVRTDTQYF.

This clone was observed once. The chain combines TRBV12-5 with TRBJ1-3; TRBD1 matches 9 bases. Germline lookup yields CDR1 LGHNT and CDR2 FRNRAP. After removal of 7 bases from V and 3 bases from J, the junction contained 7 bases not matched to a gene. The CDR3 contains 15 residues. DNA for the CDR3: TGTGCTAGTGCCCCGGGACAGGGACATGGAAACACCATATATTTT. Amino acids: CASAPGQGHGNTIYF.

This clone came up once. This sequence joins TRBV18 and TRBJ2-5; D remains unclear. The V gene's germline CDR1 is KGHSH and CDR2 LQKENI. The CDR3 contains 13 residues. V was pared by 1 base and J by 5 bases, with 8 bases between. CDR3 loop: CASSPRTWETQYF. In DNA, the CDR3 is TGTGCCAGCTCACCACGTACTTGGGAGACCCAGTACTTC. Using reference TRBV18 and TRBJ2-5 for the parts outside the CDR3, the full variable domain is NAGVMQNPRHLVRRRGQEARLRCSPMKGHSHVYWYRQLPEEGLKFMVYLQKENIIDESGMPKERFSAEFPKEGPSILRIQQVVRGDSAAYFCASSPRTWETQYFGPGTRLLVL.

V and J are TRBV6-1 and TRBJ2-2; 10 bases are shared with TRBD2. The J segment lost 1 base and the V segment lost 4 bases, leaving 0 bases of the junction unmatched. The CDR3 loop spans 15 amino acids. Germline CDR1 reads MNHNS; CDR2 reads SASEGT. The CDR3 coding sequence is TGTGCCAGCAGTGGGACTAGCGGGAACACCGGGGAGCTGTTTTTT. It encodes CASSGTSGNTGELFF.

CDR3: CASSATGATYNEQFF. Here the CDR3 DNA reads TGTGCCAGCAGCGCGACAGGGGCTACCTACAATGAGCAGTTCTTC. This rearrangement joins TRBV7-3 to TRBJ2-1; 8 bases agree with TRBD1. Unmatched junction bases numbered 5, after V lost 5 bases and J lost 2 bases. The CDR3 runs 15 residues. In germline, CDR1 is SGHTA, CDR2 FQGTGA.

This chain joins TRBV18 and TRBJ1-4, with D unclear. This CDR3 contains 14 residues. Trimming took 0 bases from V and 7 from J, leaving 9 bases between them. Per the germline V gene, CDR1 is KGHSH and CDR2 is LQKENI. The CDR3 sequence: CASSPPGSPEKLFF. The DNA for the CDR3 is TGTGCCAGCTCACCACCGGGCAGTCCTGAAAAACTGTTTTTT.

The rearrangement uses TRBV4-1 and TRBJ1-4; TRBD1 is a possible D gene (5 bases). V was trimmed by 1 base and J by 5 bases, leaving 23 bases between them. CDR3 size: 19 residues. Germline V CDR1 and CDR2: MGHRA, YSYEKL. CDR3 sequence (DNA): TGCGCCAGCAGCCAAGCTTTTCTGGGGCTCAAGTCTCGAAATGAAAAACTGTTTTTT. Translation: CASSQAFLGLKSRNEKLFF.

This clone was detected only a few times. V usage is TRBV2 and J usage is TRBJ1-5; 9 bases agree with TRBD1. The CDR3 totals 15 residues. With V trimmed by 7 bases and J by 1 base, 5 bases remained unmatched. Germline values: CDR1 SNHLY, CDR2 FYNNEI. This CDR3 reads CASIPGQGSNQPQHF. DNA of the CDR3: TGTGCCAGCATCCCGGGACAGGGAAGCAATCAGCCCCAGCATTTT. Variable domain in full (rest from reference TRBV2 and TRBJ1-5): EPEVTQTPSHQVTQMGQEVILRCVPISNHLYFYWYRQILGQKVEFLVSFYNNEISEKSEIFDDQFSVERPDGSNFTLKIRSTKLEDSAMYFCASIPGQGSNQPQHFGDGTRLSIL.